The clone carrying this TCR beta chain was counted many times. What it binds is not known. The data belong to a study of T cells in Graves' hyperthyroidism and ophthalmopathy. Study outcomes and limitations: A model built on 13 V-J features separated ophthalmopathy from stable hyperthyroidism. The blood repertoire included most of the expanded thyroid clonotypes above 0.001.

What was amplified from RNA transcripts were TCR beta CDR3 regions. First-round RT-PCR with HTBI primers amplified the TCR CDR3 region. TCRdb reprocessed the multiplex PCR reads with MiXCR, giving one entry per CDR3 protein. The table lists hundreds of thousands of distinct CDR3 sequences, roughly a sixth of them singletons. Losses at the gene ends were 5 bases for V and 2 bases for J; bases not matched to a gene: 7. The CDR3 is 16 residues long. The germline V gene has CDR1 SGHVS and CDR2 FNYEAQ. Sequenced input: blood. This TCR was recovered from a woman between 45 and 60 years old with Graves' hyperthyroidism that later progressed to Graves' ophthalmopathy. The rearrangement links TRBV7-6 to TRBJ2-1; 9 bases align to TRBD1. CDR3 in amino acids: CASSLPGTGTYNEQFF. The CDR3 DNA reads TGTGCCAGCAGCCTCCCCGGGACAGGGACCTACAATGAGCAGTTCTTC.